This T cell receptor beta chain originates from a study of blood T cell repertoires in COVID-19. Study details: The cDNA or gDNA used as material had been derived from T cells, B-cell-depleted T cells, or PBMCs.

Authors' data handling: The authors estimated nucleated cell counts from reference gene primer amplification. Generated by immunoSEQ multiplex PCR, the TCRdb table keeps only in-frame clones and is missing some. For V, J and clone size, that table is used; D and trimming come from the DNA. The sample has some 100,000 clones; around 87% are singletons. Trimming removed 4 bases from V and 3 bases from J, with 9 bases in between. CDR1 and CDR2 (germline): SNHLY, FYNNEI. The CDR3 totals 13 residues. The chain recombines TRBV2 with TRBJ1-2; unclear D gene. Sequencing was performed on peripheral blood. This sequence originates from a human donor in a cohort sampled during active COVID-19. The CDR3 region is CASSAEEDYGYTF. In nucleotides, the CDR3 is TGTGCCAGCAGTGCCGAGGAGGACTATGGCTACACCTTC.